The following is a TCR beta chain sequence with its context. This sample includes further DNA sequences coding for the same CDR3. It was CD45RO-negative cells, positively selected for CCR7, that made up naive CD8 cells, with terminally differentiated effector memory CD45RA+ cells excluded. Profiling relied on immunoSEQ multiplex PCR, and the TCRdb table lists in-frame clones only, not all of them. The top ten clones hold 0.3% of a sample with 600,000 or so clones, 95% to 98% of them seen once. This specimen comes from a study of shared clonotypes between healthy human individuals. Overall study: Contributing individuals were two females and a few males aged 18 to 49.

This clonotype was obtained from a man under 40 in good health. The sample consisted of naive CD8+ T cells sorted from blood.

The CDR3 nucleotides are TGTGCCAGCAGTTTCGGTGGCGAGCAGTTCTTC. As protein: CASSFGGEQFF. This chain uses TRBV27 with TRBJ2-1; unclear D gene. The CDR3 covers 11 residues. V was shortened by 3 bases and J by 10 bases, with 7 bases between the two germline ends. Germline CDR1 reads MNHEY; CDR2 reads SMNVEV (reference sequence).